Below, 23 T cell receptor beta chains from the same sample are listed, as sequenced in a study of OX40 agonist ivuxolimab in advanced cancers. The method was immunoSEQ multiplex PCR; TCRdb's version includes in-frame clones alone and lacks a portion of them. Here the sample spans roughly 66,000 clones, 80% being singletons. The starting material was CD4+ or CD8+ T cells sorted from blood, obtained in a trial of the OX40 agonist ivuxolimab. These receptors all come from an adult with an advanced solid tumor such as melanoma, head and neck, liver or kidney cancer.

CDR3 nucleotides: TGCGCCAGCAGCGCTCTACAGGGGGCGAACACTGAAGCTTTCTTT. Encoded protein: CASSALQGANTEAFF. The J gene is TRBJ1-1, the V gene TRBV5-1, with 9 bases fitting TRBD1. This CDR3 spans 15 amino acids. The V and J ends lost 4 bases and 1 base, in that order; junction bases with no gene match: 5. CDR1 and CDR2 from the germline V gene are SGHRS and YFSETQ.

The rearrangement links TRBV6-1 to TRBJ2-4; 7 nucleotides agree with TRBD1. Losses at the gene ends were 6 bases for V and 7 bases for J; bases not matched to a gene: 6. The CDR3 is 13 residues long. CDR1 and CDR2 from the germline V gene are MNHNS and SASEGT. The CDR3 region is CASSTQGMNIQYF. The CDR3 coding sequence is TGTGCCAGCAGCACACAGGGGATGAACATTCAGTACTTC.

As DNA, the CDR3 is TGCGCCAGCAGCTCACAGGGGATCTATGAGCAGTTCTTC. This translates into CASSSQGIYEQFF. V is TRBV5-1 and J is TRBJ2-1; 7 bases are a match to TRBD1. CDR3 length: 13 residues. The V segment lost 3 bases and the J segment 8 bases; nucleotides outside the gene matches: 5. Germline CDR1 is SGHRS and CDR2 is YFSETQ. The variable domain in full, completed from reference TRBV5-1 and TRBJ2-1, reads KAGVTQTPRYLIKTRGQQVTLSCSPISGHRSVSWYQQTPGQGLQFLFEYFSETQRNKGNFPGRFSGRQFSNSRSEMNVSTLELGDSALYLCASSSQGIYEQFFGPGTRLTVL.

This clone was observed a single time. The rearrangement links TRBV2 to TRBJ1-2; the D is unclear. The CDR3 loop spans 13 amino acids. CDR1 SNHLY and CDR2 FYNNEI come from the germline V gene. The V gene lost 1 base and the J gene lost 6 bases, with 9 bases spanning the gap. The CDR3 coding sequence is TGTGCCAGCAGTGAAGTAGTCGGTAATGGCTACACCTTC. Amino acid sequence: CASSEVVGNGYTF. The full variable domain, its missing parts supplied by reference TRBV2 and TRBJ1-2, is EPEVTQTPSHQVTQMGQEVILRCVPISNHLYFYWYRQILGQKVEFLVSFYNNEISEKSEIFDDQFSVERPDGSNFTLKIRSTKLEDSAMYFCASSEVVGNGYTFGSGTRLTVV.

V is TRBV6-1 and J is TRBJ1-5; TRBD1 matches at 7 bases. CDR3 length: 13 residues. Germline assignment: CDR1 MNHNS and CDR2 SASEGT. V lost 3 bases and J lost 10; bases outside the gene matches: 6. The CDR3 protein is CASSEVWDSPQHF. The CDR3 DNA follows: TGTGCCAGCAGTGAGGTATGGGACAGCCCCCAGCATTTT.

CDR3 residues: CAWSKEAASTDTQYF. For the CDR3, the DNA is TGTGCCTGGAGCAAGGAGGCGGCTAGCACAGATACGCAGTATTTT. This sequence joins TRBV30 and TRBJ2-3, with D possibly TRBD2 on 5 matching bases. V was pared by 3 bases and J by 0 bases, with 13 bases between. Germline values: CDR1 GTSNPN, CDR2 SVGIG (reference sequence). The CDR3 covers 15 residues.

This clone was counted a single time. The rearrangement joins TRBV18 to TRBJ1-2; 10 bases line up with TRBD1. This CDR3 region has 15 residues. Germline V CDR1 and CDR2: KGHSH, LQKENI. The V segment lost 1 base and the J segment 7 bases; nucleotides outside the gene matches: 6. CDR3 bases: TGTGCCAGCTCACCACGGGGGGACAGGGGATCTGGCTACACCTTC. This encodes CASSPRGDRGSGYTF.

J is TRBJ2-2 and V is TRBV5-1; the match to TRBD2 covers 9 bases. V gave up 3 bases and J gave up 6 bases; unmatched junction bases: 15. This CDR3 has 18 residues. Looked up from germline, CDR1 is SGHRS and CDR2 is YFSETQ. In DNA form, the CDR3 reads TGCGCCAGCAGCTCAGCGGGGGGCCCCGCCGTGGGGGCCGGGGAGCTGTTTTTT. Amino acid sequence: CASSSAGGPAVGAGELFF.

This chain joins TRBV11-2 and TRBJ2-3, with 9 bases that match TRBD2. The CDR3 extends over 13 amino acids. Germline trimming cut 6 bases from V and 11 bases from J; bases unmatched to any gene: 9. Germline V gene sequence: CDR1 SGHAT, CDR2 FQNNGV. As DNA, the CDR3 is TGTGCCAGCAGAGGTGCGGGGGGGCACGGGCAGTATTTT. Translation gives CASRGAGGHGQYF. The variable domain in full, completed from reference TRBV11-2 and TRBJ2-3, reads EAGVAQSPRYKIIEKRQSVAFWCNPISGHATLYWYQQILGQGPKLLIQFQNNGVVDDSQLPKDRFSAERLKGVDSTLKIQPAKLEDSAVYLCASRGAGGHGQYFGPGTRLTVL.

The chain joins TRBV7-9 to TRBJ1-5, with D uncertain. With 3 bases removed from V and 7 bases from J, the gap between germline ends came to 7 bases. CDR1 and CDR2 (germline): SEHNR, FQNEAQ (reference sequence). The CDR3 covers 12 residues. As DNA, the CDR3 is TGTGCCAGCAGCTTCGAGGGCCAGCCCCAGCATTTT. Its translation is CASSFEGQPQHF.

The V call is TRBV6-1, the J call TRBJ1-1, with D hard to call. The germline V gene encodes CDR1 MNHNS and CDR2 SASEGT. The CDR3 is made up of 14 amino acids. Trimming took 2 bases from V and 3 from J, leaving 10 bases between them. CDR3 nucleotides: TGTGCCAGCAGTGAATGGGCGGCTGACACTGAAGCTTTCTTT. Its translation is CASSEWAADTEAFF.

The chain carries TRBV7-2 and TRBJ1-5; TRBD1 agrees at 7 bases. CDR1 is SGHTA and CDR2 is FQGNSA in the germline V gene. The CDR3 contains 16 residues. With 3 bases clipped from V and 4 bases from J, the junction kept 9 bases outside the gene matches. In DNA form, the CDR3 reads TGTGCCAGCAGCTTTCTCGGGGCAGGGGGGAATCAGCCCCAGCATTTT. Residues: CASSFLGAGGNQPQHF.

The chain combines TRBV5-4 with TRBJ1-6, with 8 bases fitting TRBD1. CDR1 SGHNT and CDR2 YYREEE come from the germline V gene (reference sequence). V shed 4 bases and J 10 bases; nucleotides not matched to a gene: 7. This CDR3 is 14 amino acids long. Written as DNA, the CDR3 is TGTGCCAGCAGCCCGGGAGACAGGGGATCACCCCTCCACTTT. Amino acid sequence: CASSPGDRGSPLHF.

This chain's CDR3 is CASTRISGYEQYF. The CDR3 coding sequence is TGTGCCAGCACCAGGATCAGCGGCTACGAGCAGTACTTC. The genes are TRBV6-5 and TRBJ2-7; perhaps TRBD2 as D (5 bases). This CDR3 spans 13 amino acids. V gave up 7 bases and J gave up 3 bases, with 13 bases separating them. The V gene's germline CDR1 is MNHEY and CDR2 SVGAGI.

CDR3 nucleotide sequence: TGTGCCAGCAGCCGGACCTCTGGGGCCAACGTCCTGACTTTC. This codes for CASSRTSGANVLTF. The chain uses TRBV7-8 and TRBJ2-6; no clear D. The ends were cut back, 5 bases at V and 0 bases at J, with 5 bases in the middle. Germline CDR1 SGHVS, CDR2 FQNEAQ. CDR3 length: 14 residues.

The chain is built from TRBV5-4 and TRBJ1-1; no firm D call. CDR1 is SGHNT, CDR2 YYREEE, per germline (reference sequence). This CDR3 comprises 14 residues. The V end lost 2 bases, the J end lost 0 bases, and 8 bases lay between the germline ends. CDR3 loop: CASSFKRLNTEAFF. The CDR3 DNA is TGTGCCAGCAGCTTCAAGCGTCTGAACACTGAAGCTTTCTTT.

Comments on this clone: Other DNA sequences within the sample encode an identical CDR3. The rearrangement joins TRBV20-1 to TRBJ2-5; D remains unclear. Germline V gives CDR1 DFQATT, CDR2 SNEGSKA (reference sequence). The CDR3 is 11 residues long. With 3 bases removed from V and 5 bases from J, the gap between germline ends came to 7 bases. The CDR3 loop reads CSARLGETQYF. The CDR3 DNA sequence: TGCAGTGCTAGGCTTGGCGAGACCCAGTACTTC.

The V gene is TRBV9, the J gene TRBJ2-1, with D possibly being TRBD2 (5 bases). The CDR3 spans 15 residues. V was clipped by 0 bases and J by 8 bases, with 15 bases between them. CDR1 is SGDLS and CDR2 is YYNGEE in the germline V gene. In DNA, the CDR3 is TGTGCCAGCAGCGTAGCTGGGCTAGCAATAGATGAGCAGTTCTTC. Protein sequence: CASSVAGLAIDEQFF. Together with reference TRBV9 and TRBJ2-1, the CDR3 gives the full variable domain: DSGVTQTPKHLITATGQRVTLRCSPRSGDLSVYWYQQSLDQGLQFLIQYYNGEERAKGNILERFSAQQFPDLHSELNLSSLELGDSALYFCASSVAGLAIDEQFFGPGTRLTVL.

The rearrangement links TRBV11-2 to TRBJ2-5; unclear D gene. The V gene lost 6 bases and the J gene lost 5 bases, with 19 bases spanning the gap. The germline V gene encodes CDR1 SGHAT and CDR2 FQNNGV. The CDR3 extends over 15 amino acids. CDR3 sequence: CASRGRRVRSETQYF. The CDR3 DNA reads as TGTGCCAGCAGGGGTAGAAGGGTACGCAGTGAGACCCAGTACTTC. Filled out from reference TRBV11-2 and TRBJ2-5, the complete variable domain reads EAGVAQSPRYKIIEKRQSVAFWCNPISGHATLYWYQQILGQGPKLLIQFQNNGVVDDSQLPKDRFSAERLKGVDSTLKIQPAKLEDSAVYLCASRGRRVRSETQYFGPGTRLLVL.

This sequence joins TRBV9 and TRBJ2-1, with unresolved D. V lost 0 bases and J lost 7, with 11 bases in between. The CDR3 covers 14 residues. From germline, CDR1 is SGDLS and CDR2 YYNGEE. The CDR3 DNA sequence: TGTGCCAGCAGCGTAGCTACCAGAGCAAATGAGCAGTTCTTC. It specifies CASSVATRANEQFF.

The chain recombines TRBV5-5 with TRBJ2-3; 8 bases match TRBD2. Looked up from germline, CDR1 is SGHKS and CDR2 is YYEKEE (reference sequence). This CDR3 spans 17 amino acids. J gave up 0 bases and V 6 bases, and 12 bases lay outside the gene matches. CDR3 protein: CASNSRGGPPSTDTQYF. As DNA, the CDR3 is TGTGCCAGCAACAGTCGGGGGGGACCCCCTAGCACAGATACGCAGTATTTT.

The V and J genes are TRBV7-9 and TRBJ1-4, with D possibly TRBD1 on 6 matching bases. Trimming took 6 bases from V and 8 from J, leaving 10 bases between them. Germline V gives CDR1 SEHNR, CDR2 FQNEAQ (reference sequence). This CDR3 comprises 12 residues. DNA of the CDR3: TGTGCCAGCAGTTCACAGGGAGAAAAACTGTTTTTT. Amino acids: CASSSQGEKLFF.

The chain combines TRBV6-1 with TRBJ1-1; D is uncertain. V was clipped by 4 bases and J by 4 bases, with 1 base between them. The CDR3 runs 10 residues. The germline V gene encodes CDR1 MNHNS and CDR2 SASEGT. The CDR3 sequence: CASSVTEAFF. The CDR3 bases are TGTGCCAGCAGTGTCACTGAAGCTTTCTTT.